These 25 T cell receptor beta chains share one sample of origin, sequenced in a study of early T cells in non-severe SARS-CoV-2 infection. Using its own MiXCR run on the 5' RACE reads, TCRdb lists one record per CDR3 protein. The sample includes roughly 69,000 distinct CDR3 sequences, 9% to 10% of them seen just once. Sequences were derived from whole blood, sampled at baseline. These receptors came from an adult who was a healthcare worker with PCR-confirmed SARS-CoV-2 infection or an uninfected control (not recorded which).

Many counts were recorded for this clonotype. The chain has TRBV7-6 and TRBJ2-7; D is perhaps TRBD1 (5 bases). This CDR3 is built from 11 residues. Germline assignment: CDR1 SGHVS and CDR2 FNYEAQ. Here the CDR3 reads CVGGQPYEQYF. The CDR3 coding sequence is TGTGTCGGTGGACAACCCTACGAGCAGTACTTC.

This clonotype was seen only a few times. CDR3 nucleotides: TGTGCCAGCAGCATATACTACGGGGAGCAGTTCTTC. Amino acid sequence: CASSIYYGEQFF. This chain uses TRBV3-1 with TRBJ2-1; D not resolved. This CDR3 is built from 12 residues. Trimming stripped 5 bases from V and 10 bases from J, with 12 bases between. Germline V CDR1 and CDR2: LGHDT, YNNKEL (reference sequence).

The chain recombines TRBV7-8 with TRBJ2-7; TRBD1 agrees at 9 bases. The J segment lost 3 bases and the V segment lost 5 bases, leaving 8 bases of the junction unmatched. Per germline, CDR1 SGHVS and CDR2 FQNEAQ. The CDR3 sequence is 15 residues long. The CDR3: CASSLDRGRDYEQYF. The CDR3 DNA reads as TGTGCCAGCAGCCTAGACAGGGGGAGGGACTACGAGCAGTACTTC. Based on the CDR3 plus reference TRBV7-8 and TRBJ2-7, the full variable domain is GAGVSQSPRYKVAKRGQDVALRCDPISGHVSLFWYQQALGQGPEFLTYFQNEAQLDKSGLPSDRFFAERPEGSVSTLKIQRTQQEDSAVYLCASSLDRGRDYEQYFGPGTRLTVT.

This clonotype appeared a few times. This sequence joins TRBV28 and TRBJ1-1; possibly TRBD1 for D (5 bases). The CDR3 totals 14 residues. Trimming took 2 bases from V and 1 from J, leaving 8 bases between them. The germline gives CDR1 MDHEN, CDR2 SYDVKM. The CDR3 DNA reads TGTGCCAGCAGTTTACCAGGGTCGAACACTGAAGCTTTCTTT. Translating it yields CASSLPGSNTEAFF.

This clonotype came up many times. The genes are TRBV11-2 and TRBJ2-1; perhaps TRBD2 as D (6 bases). The CDR3 is made up of 14 amino acids. Germline V gives CDR1 SGHAT, CDR2 FQNNGV. V was shortened by 1 base and J by 2 bases, with 6 bases between the two germline ends. The CDR3 DNA follows: TGTGCCAGCAGCTTAGCGGGGGCCTACAATGAGCAGTTCTTC. Protein product: CASSLAGAYNEQFF.

V is TRBV7-3 and J is TRBJ2-1; no reliable D call. Germline lookup yields CDR1 SGHTA and CDR2 FQGTGA. Trimming pared 1 base from V and 9 bases from J, leaving 10 bases between. This CDR3 contains 13 residues. The CDR3 nucleotides are TGTGCCAGCAGCTTAAGGGGTACAAGTGAGCAGTTCTTC. It codes for CASSLRGTSEQFF.

This clonotype appeared many times. An end of the junction does not agree with germline; a read error may underlie this. This chain joins TRBV12-3 or TRBV12-4 and TRBJ1-1, with TRBD1 as a possible D gene (6 bases). The CDR3 is 13 residues long. The CDR3 loop is CASSGQQNTEAFF. As DNA, the CDR3 is TGTGCCAGCAGTGGACAGCAAAACACTGAAGCTTTTTTT.

The chain employs TRBV20-1 and TRBJ1-1, with D unresolved. V lost 5 bases, J lost 2 bases, and 9 bases lay in between. CDR1 DFQATT and CDR2 SNEGSKA come from the germline V gene (reference sequence). This CDR3 is built from 12 residues. The chain's CDR3 is CSAEVHNTEAFF. CDR3 DNA: TGCAGTGCTGAGGTTCATAACACTGAAGCTTTCTTT.

This clonotype was counted at least ten times. The chain has TRBV3-1 and TRBJ2-5, with 9 bases matching TRBD2. CDR1 and CDR2 from the germline V gene are LGHDT and YNNKEL (reference sequence). The CDR3 is 15 residues long. The junction had 8 bases not matched to a gene; V was cut back by 4 bases and J by 5 bases. CDR3 in amino acids: CASSPELAGWETQYF. The CDR3 region has the DNA TGTGCCAGCAGCCCCGAACTAGCGGGTTGGGAGACCCAGTACTTC.

The chain is built from TRBV3-1 and TRBJ2-7; no firm D call. The CDR3 is made up of 15 amino acids. V was clipped by 4 bases and J by 2 bases, with 15 bases between them. CDR1 LGHDT and CDR2 YNNKEL come from the germline V gene (reference sequence). The DNA for the CDR3 is TGTGCCAGCAGCCCCAACGGGCCTAGACCCTACGAGCAGTACTTC. This codes for CASSPNGPRPYEQYF.

The J gene is TRBJ2-5, the V gene TRBV3-1; D is unclear. Trimming took off 4 bases at V and 1 base at J, with 13 bases between the two ends. The length of the CDR3 is 15 residues. CDR1 is LGHDT and CDR2 is YNNKEL in the germline V gene (reference sequence). For the CDR3, the DNA is TGTGCCAGCAGCCGCACGGGTTTTAGCCAAGAGACCCAGTACTTC. Protein: CASSRTGFSQETQYF.

This clonotype was recorded at least ten times. The rearrangement links TRBV5-1 to TRBJ2-7; TRBD2 matches at 7 bases. The CDR3 runs 16 residues. From germline, CDR1 is SGHRS and CDR2 YFSETQ. V dropped 0 bases and J dropped 1; count of bases not matched to a gene: 7. CDR3 sequence (DNA): TGCGCCAGCAGCTTGGATGTTAGCGGGTGGTCCTACGAGCAGTACTTC. Its protein is CASSLDVSGWSYEQYF.

This clonotype was seen ten or more times. The CDR3 reads CASSISLSHYEQYF. The CDR3 DNA is TGTGCCAGTAGTATAAGTCTATCCCACTACGAGCAGTACTTC. The chain couples TRBV19 to TRBJ2-7; D remains ambiguous. This CDR3 is 14 amino acids long. Germline V gene data show CDR1 as LNHDA and CDR2 as SQIVND (reference sequence). The V gene lost 2 bases and the J gene lost 3 bases, with 11 bases spanning the gap.

This clonotype was recorded at least ten times. The chain links TRBV7-2 to TRBJ2-7, with a weak D call TRBD1 (6 bases). CDR3 size: 17 residues. V dropped 5 bases and J dropped 0 bases, with 20 bases sitting between them. Germline V gene lookup returns CDR1 SGHTA and CDR2 FQGNSA. In nucleotides, the CDR3 is TGTGCCAGCAGCGAAGTTTATTCGGGGACAAGCTCCTACGAGCAGTACTTC. This translates into CASSEVYSGTSSYEQYF.

The genes are TRBV9 and TRBJ2-5; either TRBD1 or TRBD2 may supply D (5 bases each). The CDR3 has 14 amino acids. The V gene's germline CDR1 is SGDLS and CDR2 YYNGEE. V was trimmed by 3 bases and J by 1 base, leaving 10 bases between them. In DNA, the CDR3 is TGTGCCAGCAGCGCCCGGGGCGGCCAAGAGACCCAGTACTTC. Translation: CASSARGGQETQYF.

This chain connects TRBV11-3 to TRBJ1-5; D is unresolved. The CDR3 length is 18 residues. In germline, CDR1 is SGHNT, CDR2 YENEEA. Between the trimmed V and J ends, which lost 6 bases and 0 bases, there was a span of 21 bases. The CDR3 region has the DNA TGTGCCAGCAGTTATAAACCCCGGGCAGACCCTAGCAATCAGCCCCAGCATTTT. It encodes CASSYKPRADPSNQPQHF.

This clonotype was observed a handful of times. The gene calls are TRBV10-3 and TRBJ2-1, with 8 bases fitting TRBD2. The trim removed 4 bases at V and 6 bases at J, leaving 5 bases unmatched. Germline-derived CDR1 and CDR2 are ENHRY and SYGVKD. There are 14 residues in the CDR3. CDR3: CAISGAGAGNEQFF. The CDR3 DNA is TGTGCCATCAGTGGAGCGGGAGCCGGCAATGAGCAGTTCTTC.

This clonotype showed up just a few times. V and J are TRBV29-1 and TRBJ2-7; no clear D. Germline values: CDR1 SQVTM, CDR2 ANQGSEA. Trimming cost V 5 bases and J 5 bases, with 10 bases left between them. The CDR3 runs to 11 residues. DNA for the CDR3: TGCAGCGTTTACGCGGATAACGAGCAGTACTTC. Protein product: CSVYADNEQYF.

This clonotype was detected many times. The CDR3 region is CASSQGGSADTQYF. CDR3 DNA sequence: TGTGCCAGCAGCCAAGGGGGGAGTGCAGATACGCAGTATTTT. This chain connects TRBV4-2 to TRBJ2-3, with D perhaps assigned TRBD1 or TRBD2 (5 bases each). The germline gives CDR1 LGHNA, CDR2 YNFKEQ. V was trimmed by 1 base and J by 4 bases, leaving 9 bases between them. The CDR3 is 14 residues long.

As concerns this clonotype: One end of the junction is discordant with germline, which a read error may explain. This chain links TRBV2 with TRBJ2-1, with 11 positions matching TRBD2. CDR3 length: 15 residues. From germline, CDR1 is SNHLY and CDR2 FYNNEI. CDR3 loop: CVSSRTSGGYNEQFF. CDR3 nucleotides: TGTGTCAGCAGTCGAACTAGCGGGGGATACAATGAGCAGTTCTTC.

The chain has TRBV28 and TRBJ1-2; D may be TRBD1 (5 bases). This CDR3 has 13 residues. The germline V gene has CDR1 MDHEN and CDR2 SYDVKM. The ends were cut back, 6 bases at V and 1 base at J, with 9 bases in the middle. The CDR3 DNA follows: TGTGCCAGCAGGATGACAGTTAACTATGGCTACACCTTC. Translated: CASRMTVNYGYTF.

This clonotype was detected many times. The CDR3 spells CASSSDRGGNQPQHF. The CDR3 coding sequence is TGTGCCAGCAGTTCGGACAGGGGTGGCAATCAGCCCCAGCATTTT. The chain is built from TRBV6-6 and TRBJ1-5; 9 bases align to TRBD1. Germline V lookup: CDR1 MNHNY, CDR2 SVGAGI (reference sequence). Germline trimming cut 4 bases from V and 2 bases from J; bases unmatched to any gene: 3. The CDR3 contains 15 residues.

This clonotype has only a few counts. A read error may produce the germline difference seen at one junction end. The gene calls are TRBV7-3 and TRBJ2-2; the match to TRBD2 covers 13 bases. The CDR3 spans 15 residues. From germline, CDR1 is SGHTA and CDR2 FQGTGA. CDR3 residues: CASRWTSGGTGKLFF. The CDR3 DNA reads as TGTGCCAGCAGGTGGACTAGCGGGGGAACCGGGAAGCTGTTTTTT.

This clonotype was observed at least ten times. V gene TRBV10-3 combines with J gene TRBJ2-7; 8 bases align to TRBD1. Unmatched junction bases numbered 8, after V lost 4 bases and J lost 3 bases. In germline, CDR1 is ENHRY, CDR2 SYGVKD. CDR3 size: 15 residues. In nucleotides, the CDR3 is TGTGCCATCAGTGTCGGGCAGGGGGCCCTCTACGAGCAGTACTTC. Translated: CAISVGQGALYEQYF.

The table lists this clonotype with many counts. This chain links TRBV28 with TRBJ2-1, with D tentatively TRBD1 (5 bases). The CDR3 is made up of 16 amino acids. Between the trimmed V and J ends, which lost 10 bases and 0 bases, there was a span of 19 bases. Germline CDR1 MDHEN, CDR2 SYDVKM. CDR3 loop: CATQGAALSSYNEQFF. CDR3 coding DNA: TGTGCCACCCAAGGGGCGGCTCTAAGCTCCTACAATGAGCAGTTCTTC.